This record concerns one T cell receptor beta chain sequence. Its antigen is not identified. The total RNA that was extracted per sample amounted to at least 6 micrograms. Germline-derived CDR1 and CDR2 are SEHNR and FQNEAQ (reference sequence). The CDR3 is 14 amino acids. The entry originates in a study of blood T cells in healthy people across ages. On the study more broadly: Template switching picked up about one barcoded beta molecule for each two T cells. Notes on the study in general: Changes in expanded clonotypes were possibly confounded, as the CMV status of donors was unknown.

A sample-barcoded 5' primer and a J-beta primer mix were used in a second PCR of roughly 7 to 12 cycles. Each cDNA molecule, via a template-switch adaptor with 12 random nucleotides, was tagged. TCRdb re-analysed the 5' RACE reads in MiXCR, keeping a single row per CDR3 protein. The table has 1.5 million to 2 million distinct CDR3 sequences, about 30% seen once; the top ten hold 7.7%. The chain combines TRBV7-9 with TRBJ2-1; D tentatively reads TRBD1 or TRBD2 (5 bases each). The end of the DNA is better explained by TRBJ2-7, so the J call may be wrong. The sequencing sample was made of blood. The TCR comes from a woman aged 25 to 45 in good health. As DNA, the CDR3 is TGTGCCAGCGAGGGACCCGGGAACTACAATGAGCAGTACTTC. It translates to CASEGPGNYNEQYF.